The 3 T cell receptor beta chains reported below all come from one sample, sequenced in a study of blood T cell repertoires in COVID-19 (TCRdb year 2020). Libraries were prepared through the immunoSEQ multiplex PCR assay. TCRdb holds this immuneACCESS table with in-frame rearrangements only. Some clones are missing; in checked studies, unresolved V genes explain under half, and the rest has no known cause. Within this sample are some 62,000 clones, with roughly 82% of them counted one time only. The ten largest clones represent roughly 5% of the sample. Sample: peripheral blood. The origin of the receptors is a human donor in a cohort sampled during active COVID-19.

The rearrangement joins TRBV30 to TRBJ1-4; 8 bases are shared with TRBD1. Germline V lookup: CDR1 GTSNPN, CDR2 SVGIG (reference sequence). The CDR3 loop spans 12 amino acids. The junction had 4 bases not matched to a gene; V was cut back by 5 bases and J by 8 bases. The CDR3: CAWQGAEEKLFF. DNA for the CDR3: TGTGCCTGGCAGGGGGCGGAAGAAAAACTGTTTTTT.

The chain employs TRBV7-2 and TRBJ1-2; 9 bases agree with TRBD1. With 5 bases clipped from V and 4 bases from J, the junction kept 8 bases outside the gene matches. The CDR3 is 15 amino acids. Germline V gene lookup returns CDR1 SGHTA and CDR2 FQGNSA. The CDR3 DNA follows: TGTGCCAGCAGCATCCGGGACAGGGCATCCTATGGCTACACCTTC. This translates into CASSIRDRASYGYTF.

The chain is built from TRBV19 and TRBJ2-1; D gene uncertain. This CDR3 comprises 15 residues. The ends were cut back, 3 bases at V and 0 bases at J, with 9 bases in the middle. In germline, CDR1 is LNHDA, CDR2 SQIVND (reference sequence). CDR3 nucleotide sequence: TGTGCCAGTAGTATTGGGCCGAGCTCCTACAATGAGCAGTTCTTC. As protein: CASSIGPSSYNEQFF. The whole variable domain, remainder taken from reference TRBV19 and TRBJ2-1, is DGGITQSPKYLFRKEGQNVTLSCEQNLNHDAMYWYRQDPGQGLRLIYYSQIVNDFQKGDIAEGYSVSREKKESFPLTVTSAQKNPTAFYLCASSIGPSSYNEQFFGPGTRLTVL.